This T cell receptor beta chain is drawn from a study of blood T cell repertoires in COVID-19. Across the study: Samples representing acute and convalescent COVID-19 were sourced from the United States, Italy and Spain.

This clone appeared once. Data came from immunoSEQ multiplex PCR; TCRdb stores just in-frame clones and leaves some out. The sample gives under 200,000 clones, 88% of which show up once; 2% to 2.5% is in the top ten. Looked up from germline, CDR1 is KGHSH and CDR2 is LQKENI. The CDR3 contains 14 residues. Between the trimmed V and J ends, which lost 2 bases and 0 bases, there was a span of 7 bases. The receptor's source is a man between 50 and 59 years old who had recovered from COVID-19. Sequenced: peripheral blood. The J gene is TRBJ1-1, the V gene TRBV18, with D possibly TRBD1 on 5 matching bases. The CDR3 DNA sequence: TGTGCCAGCTCACCAGGGGGGATGAACACTGAAGCTTTCTTT. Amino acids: CASSPGGMNTEAFF.